Shown below are 4 T cell receptor beta chains from a single sample sequenced in a study of blood T cell repertoires in COVID-19. The data were produced by immunoSEQ multiplex PCR, yet TCRdb's version contains in-frame clones alone and is incomplete. The sample lists 200,000 to 250,000 clones, approximately 83% occurring once. Sequences were obtained from peripheral blood. Receptors were obtained from a man younger than 45 who had recovered from COVID-19.

The CDR3 region has the DNA TGTGCCAGCACTACCGCTCTCGGGAATGAAAAACTGTTTTTT. Translating it yields CASTTALGNEKLFF. The chain is built from TRBV7-2 and TRBJ1-4, with D hard to call. The CDR3 has 14 residues. Deletions cut 7 bases from V and 5 bases from J, with 14 bases between. Germline CDR1 reads SGHTA; CDR2 reads FQGNSA.

The J gene is TRBJ2-7, the V gene TRBV10-3; 12 bases map to TRBD1. V was clipped by 6 bases and J by 4 bases; unmatched bases: 16. Germline CDR1 ENHRY, CDR2 SYGVKD. CDR3 length equals 18 residues. In nucleotides, the CDR3 is TGTGCCATCAGAGGAGGGACAGGGGGCTACGACGGGAATTACGAGCAGTACTTC. Amino acid sequence: CAIRGGTGGYDGNYEQYF.

This chain uses TRBV3-1 (or the pseudogene TRBV3-2) with TRBJ2-7; D gene ambiguous. Deletions cut 3 bases from V and 2 bases from J, with 5 bases between. From germline, CDR1 is LGHDT and CDR2 YNNKEL (reference sequence). This CDR3 has 12 amino acids. The CDR3 DNA follows: TGTGCCAGCAGCCACCCTACCTACGAGCAGTACGTC. Amino acids: CASSHPTYEQYV.

The CDR3 loop reads CASSLTTSSTEAFF. Here the CDR3 DNA reads TGTGCCAGCAGCCTTACTACCTCTAGCACTGAAGCTTTCTTT. This chain joins TRBV16 and TRBJ1-1; no clear D. The length of the CDR3 is 14 residues. Germline CDR1 is KGHSY and CDR2 is FQNENV. V lost 4 bases to trimming and J lost 4 bases, with 13 bases between them. The variable domain in full, with the rest retrieved from reference TRBV16 and TRBJ1-1, is GEEVAQTPKHLVRGEGQKAKLYCAPIKGHSYVFWYQQVLKNEFKFLISFQNENVFDETGMPKERFSAKCLPNSPCSLEIQATKLEDSAVYFCASSLTTSSTEAFFGQGTRLTVV.